This T cell receptor beta chain was captured in a study of molecular identifiers for immune sequencing clone quantification. With V trimmed by 3 bases and J by 2 bases, 6 bases remained unmatched. From germline, CDR1 is SEHNR and CDR2 FQNEAQ (reference sequence). The CDR3 covers 17 residues. One entry per CDR3 protein, called by TCRdb with MiXCR from the PCR reads. The repertoire holds approximately 37,000 distinct CDR3 sequences, with less than 20% as singletons. This clonotype showed up many times. Sequenced material: naive CD8+ T cells from blood, with Jurkat cell RNA spiked in. Subset here: FACS-sorted CD8+CD4-CCR7+CD45RA+ naive T cells. The chain employs TRBV7-9 and TRBJ2-5, with 13 bases matching TRBD2. This TCR was sampled from a human donor in good health. Some libraries in this study had Jurkat cell RNA spiked in. CDR3 loop: CASSLTSGGPEQETQYF. DNA for the CDR3: TGTGCCAGCAGCTTGACTAGCGGGGGGCCAGAGCAAGAGACCCAGTACTTC.